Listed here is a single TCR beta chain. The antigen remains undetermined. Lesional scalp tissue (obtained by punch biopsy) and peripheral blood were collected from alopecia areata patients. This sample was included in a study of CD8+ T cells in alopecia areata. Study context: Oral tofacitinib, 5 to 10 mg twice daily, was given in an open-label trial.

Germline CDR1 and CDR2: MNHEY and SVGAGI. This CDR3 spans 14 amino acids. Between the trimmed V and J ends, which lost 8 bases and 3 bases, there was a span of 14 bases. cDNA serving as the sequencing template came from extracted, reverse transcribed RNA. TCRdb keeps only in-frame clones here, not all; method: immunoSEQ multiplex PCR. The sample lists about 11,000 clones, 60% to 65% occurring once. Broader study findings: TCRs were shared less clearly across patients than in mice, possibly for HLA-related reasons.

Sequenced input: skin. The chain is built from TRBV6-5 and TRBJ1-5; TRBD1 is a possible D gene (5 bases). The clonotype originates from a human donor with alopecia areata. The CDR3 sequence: CASGGAPLNQPQHF. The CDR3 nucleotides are TGTGCCAGCGGTGGGGCCCCCCTCAATCAGCCCCAGCATTTT.